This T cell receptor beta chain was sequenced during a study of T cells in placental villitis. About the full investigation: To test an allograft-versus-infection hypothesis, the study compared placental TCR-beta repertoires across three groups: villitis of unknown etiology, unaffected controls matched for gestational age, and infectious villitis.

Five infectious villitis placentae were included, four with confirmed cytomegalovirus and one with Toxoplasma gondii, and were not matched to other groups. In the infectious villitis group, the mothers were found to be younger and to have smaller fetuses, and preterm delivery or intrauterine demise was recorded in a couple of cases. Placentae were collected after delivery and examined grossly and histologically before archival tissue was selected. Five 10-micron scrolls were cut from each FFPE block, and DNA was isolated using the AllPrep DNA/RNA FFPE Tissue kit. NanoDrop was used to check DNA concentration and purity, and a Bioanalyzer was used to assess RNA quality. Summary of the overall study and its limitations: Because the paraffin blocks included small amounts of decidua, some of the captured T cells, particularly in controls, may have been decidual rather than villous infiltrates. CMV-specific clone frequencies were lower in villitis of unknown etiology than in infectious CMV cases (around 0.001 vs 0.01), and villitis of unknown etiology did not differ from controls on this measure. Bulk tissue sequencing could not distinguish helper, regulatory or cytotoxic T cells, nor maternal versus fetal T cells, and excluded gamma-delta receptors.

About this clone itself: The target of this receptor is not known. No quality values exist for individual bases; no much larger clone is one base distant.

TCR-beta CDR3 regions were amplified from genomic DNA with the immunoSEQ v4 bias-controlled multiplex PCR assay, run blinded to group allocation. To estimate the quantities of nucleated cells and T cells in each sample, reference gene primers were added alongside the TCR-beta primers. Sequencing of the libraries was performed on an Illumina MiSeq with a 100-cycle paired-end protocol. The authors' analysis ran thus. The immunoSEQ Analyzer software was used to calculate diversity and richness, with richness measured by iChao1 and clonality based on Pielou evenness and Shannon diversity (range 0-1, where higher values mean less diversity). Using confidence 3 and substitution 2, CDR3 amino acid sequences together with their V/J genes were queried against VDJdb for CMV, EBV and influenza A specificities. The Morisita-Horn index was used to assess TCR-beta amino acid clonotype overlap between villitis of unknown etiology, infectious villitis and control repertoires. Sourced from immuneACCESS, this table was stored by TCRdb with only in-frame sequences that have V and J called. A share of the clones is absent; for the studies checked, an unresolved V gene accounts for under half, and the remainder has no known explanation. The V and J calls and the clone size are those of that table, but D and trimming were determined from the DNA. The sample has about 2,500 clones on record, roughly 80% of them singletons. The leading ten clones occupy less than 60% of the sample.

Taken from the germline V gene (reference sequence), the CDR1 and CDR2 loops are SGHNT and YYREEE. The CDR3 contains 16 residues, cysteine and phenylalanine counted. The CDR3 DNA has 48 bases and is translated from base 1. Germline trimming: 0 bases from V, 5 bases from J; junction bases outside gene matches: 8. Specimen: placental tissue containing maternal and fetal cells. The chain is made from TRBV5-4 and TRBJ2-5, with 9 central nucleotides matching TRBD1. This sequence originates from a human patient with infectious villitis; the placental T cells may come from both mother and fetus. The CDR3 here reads CASSLGYRGLQETQYF. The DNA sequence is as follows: TGTGCCAGCAGCTTGGGCTACAGGGGGCTCCAGGAGACCCAGTACTTC.